This entry lists 17 T cell receptor beta chains sequenced from one sample in a study of beta chain features in type 1 diabetes. The isolated RNA, all of it, was reverse transcribed, so expressed TCRB transcripts were what got sequenced. Produced via immunoSEQ multiplex PCR; TCRdb's table is partial and in-frame only. The data contain 60,000 or so clones, roughly 60% of them seen just once; the ten biggest clones take up over 2%. Sample: Tregs from blood. The receptors stem from a woman aged 18-29 years in good health.

This clone has a handful of counts. This chain uses TRBV5-6 with TRBJ1-1; no clear D gene. CDR1 SGHDT and CDR2 YYEEEE come from the germline V gene. This CDR3 is 12 amino acids long. Trimming shortened V by 2 bases and J by 1 base, and 3 bases separated the two germline ends. CDR3 protein: CASSLQNTEAFF. DNA for the CDR3: TGTGCCAGCAGCTTACAGAACACTGAAGCTTTCTTT.

This clone was recorded a few times. The chain is built from TRBV6-5 and TRBJ2-2, with D perhaps TRBD1 (5 bases). V lost 0 bases and J 1 base, leaving 9 bases between the germline ends. The CDR3 sequence is 16 residues long. Germline values: CDR1 MNHEY, CDR2 SVGAGI. In nucleotides, the CDR3 is TGTGCCAGCAGTTACTCGTACAGGCTGAACACCGGGGAGCTGTTTTTT. Amino acids: CASSYSYRLNTGELFF.

The rearrangement links TRBV7-9 to TRBJ2-1; unclear D gene. The CDR3 is 13 amino acids. Germline values: CDR1 SEHNR, CDR2 FQNEAQ (reference sequence). The V and J ends lost 1 base and 6 bases respectively, with 7 bases between them. The CDR3 spells CASSLGLLNEQFF. In DNA form, the CDR3 reads TGTGCCAGCAGCTTAGGACTGCTCAATGAGCAGTTCTTC.

The genes are TRBV6-1 and TRBJ1-1, with TRBD1 as a possible D gene (6 bases). V was shortened by 4 bases and J by 0 bases, with 12 bases between the two germline ends. Germline values: CDR1 MNHNS, CDR2 SASEGT. This CDR3 region has 15 residues. The CDR3, as DNA: TGTGCCAGCAGTGGGGGGGGCACCCTGAACACTGAAGCTTTCTTT. Protein sequence: CASSGGGTLNTEAFF.

To note about this clone: A much bigger clone sits one base away, suggesting this may be a read error. CDR3 in amino acids: CASSIGQADTQYF. CDR3 coding DNA: TGTGCCAGCAGCATCGGACAGGCAGATACGCAGTATTTT. The chain employs TRBV5-6 and TRBJ2-3, with TRBD1 identical over 7 bases. Germline V gene data show CDR1 as SGHDT and CDR2 as YYEEEE. V was pared by 4 bases and J by 4 bases, with 3 bases of the junction left unmatched. This CDR3 spans 13 amino acids.

The rearrangement uses TRBV5-1 and TRBJ1-1; D ambiguous. CDR1 and CDR2 (germline): SGHRS, YFSETQ. Between the trimmed V and J ends, which lost 2 bases and 4 bases, there was a span of 15 bases. This CDR3 comprises 15 residues. This CDR3 reads CASSFRPGMFTEAFF. The CDR3 bases are TGCGCCAGCAGCTTTCGGCCGGGTATGTTCACTGAAGCTTTCTTT.

This chain links TRBV30 with TRBJ1-6; TRBD1 is a possible D gene (6 bases). V dropped 3 bases and J dropped 13 bases, with 19 bases sitting between them. This CDR3 comprises 14 residues. Per the germline V gene, CDR1 is GTSNPN and CDR2 is SVGIG (reference sequence). This CDR3 reads CAWSPDSTVIPLHF. The CDR3 nucleotides read TGTGCCTGGAGCCCGGACAGCACTGTTATCCCCCTCCACTTT. Variable domain in full (rest from reference TRBV30 and TRBJ1-6): SQTIHQWPATLVQPVGSPLSLECTVEGTSNPNLYWYRQAAGRGLQLLFYSVGIGQISSEVPQNLSASRPQDRQFILSSKKLLLSDSGFYLCAWSPDSTVIPLHFGNGTRLTVT.

This sequence joins TRBV2 and TRBJ2-7, with a tentative D call TRBD2 (6 bases). CDR1 is SNHLY and CDR2 is FYNNEI in the germline V gene. This CDR3 is 14 amino acids long. V lost 8 bases and J lost 3, with 17 bases in between. CDR3 nucleotides: TGTGCCAGCCGTCCTTTGGCGGGAAACTACGAGCAGTACTTC. Amino acids: CASRPLAGNYEQYF.

This clone has only one observation. The rearrangement links TRBV2 to TRBJ2-3, with 10 bases that match TRBD2. There are 14 residues in the CDR3. The V gene end was trimmed by 7 bases and the J gene end by 7 bases; junction bases not matched to a gene: 8. Germline loops: CDR1 SNHLY, CDR2 FYNNEI. In DNA, the CDR3 is TGTGCCAGCATAGAGCGGGAGGGCCCGAATACGCAGTATTTT. Translating it yields CASIEREGPNTQYF.

V gene TRBV5-1 combines with J gene TRBJ2-3, with 10 positions matching TRBD1. The CDR3 loop spans 14 amino acids. V trimming: 3 bases; J trimming: 5 bases; junction bases outside the gene matches: 3. From germline, CDR1 is SGHRS and CDR2 YFSETQ. This CDR3 reads CASSSGTGEDTQYF. Written as DNA, the CDR3 is TGCGCCAGCAGCTCCGGGACAGGGGAAGATACGCAGTATTTT.

This sequence joins TRBV6-1 and TRBJ2-7; 7 bases line up with TRBD1. The CDR3 sequence is 13 residues long. The germline V gene has CDR1 MNHNS and CDR2 SASEGT. The V segment lost 6 bases and the J segment 2 bases; nucleotides outside the gene matches: 4. CDR3 sequence reads: CASRRTGTYEQYF. The CDR3 nucleotides are TGTGCCAGCAGGAGGACAGGAACCTACGAGCAGTACTTC.

This clone was found a few times. V and J are TRBV7-9 and TRBJ1-3, with TRBD1 as a possible D gene (5 bases). The CDR3 contains 13 residues. Germline lookup yields CDR1 SEHNR and CDR2 FQNEAQ (reference sequence). Trimming pared 5 bases from V and 3 bases from J, leaving 8 bases between. The CDR3 DNA reads TGTGCCAGCAGCACCCAGGGTGGAAACACCATATATTTT. This translates into CASSTQGGNTIYF.

This clone occurred once. The V and J genes are TRBV4-3 and TRBJ2-5, with TRBD2 matching 7 bases. The V gene's germline CDR1 is LGHNA and CDR2 YSLEER. With 7 bases clipped from V and 3 bases from J, the junction kept 11 bases outside the gene matches. The length of the CDR3 is 15 residues. CDR3 sequence (DNA): TGCGCCAGCATTTCGGGGTGGCGGGAGAAAGAGACCCAGTACTTC. Encoded protein: CASISGWREKETQYF.

This chain joins TRBV6-5 and TRBJ1-6; D possibly corresponds to TRBD1 (5 bases). The CDR3 runs 15 residues. Germline assignment: CDR1 MNHEY and CDR2 SVGAGI. Trimming left V 2 bases short and J 8 bases short, with 13 bases between. Here the CDR3 reads CASSYGTGGHSPLHF. The CDR3 coding sequence is TGTGCCAGCAGTTACGGGACCGGGGGTCATTCACCCCTCCACTTT.

J is TRBJ2-3 and V is TRBV7-2; 7 bases agree with TRBD2. This CDR3 has 14 residues. The V and J ends lost 1 base and 4 bases, in that order; junction bases with no gene match: 2. Germline V gene sequence: CDR1 SGHTA, CDR2 FQGNSA. CDR3: CASSLEAGADTQYF. In DNA, the CDR3 is TGTGCCAGCAGCTTAGAGGCGGGGGCAGATACGCAGTATTTT.

The chain has TRBV29-1 and TRBJ1-2, with D maybe TRBD1 (6 bases). Germline values: CDR1 SQVTM, CDR2 ANQGSEA. This CDR3 is built from 15 residues. Trimming stripped 4 bases from V and 0 bases from J, with 15 bases between. The CDR3 nucleotides read TGCAGCGTTGGATACGGGGGGGGCACTAACTATGGCTACACCTTC. Its translation: CSVGYGGGTNYGYTF.

V gene TRBV5-1 combines with J gene TRBJ2-1; TRBD2 might be the D (6 bases). This CDR3 contains 18 residues. The ends were cut back, 0 bases at V and 8 bases at J, with 24 bases in the middle. Germline V lookup: CDR1 SGHRS, CDR2 YFSETQ. The CDR3 DNA reads TGCGCCAGCAGCTTGGCGAGGGGTACTAGCCCCGTCTGGGATGAGCAGTTCTTC. Translation gives CASSLARGTSPVWDEQFF.